Below are 12 T cell receptor beta chains sequenced from a single sample in a study of early T cells in non-severe SARS-CoV-2 infection. TCRdb called the 5' RACE reads again in MiXCR, with one record for every CDR3 protein. The repertoire holds fewer than 120,000 distinct CDR3 sequences, with about 12% as singletons. The sample was whole blood, taken at baseline. The receptors shown here come from an adult who was a healthcare worker with PCR-confirmed SARS-CoV-2 infection or an uninfected control (not recorded which).

This clonotype was observed many times. The chain links TRBV24-1 to TRBJ2-5, with a weak D call TRBD2 (7 bases). Germline V gene sequence: CDR1 KGHDR, CDR2 SFDVKD. Trimming shortened V by 2 bases and J by 4 bases, and 13 bases separated the two germline ends. The CDR3 contains 15 residues. The CDR3 DNA sequence: TGTGCCACCAGTGATTCGCGGGGGCCAGGAGAGACCCAGTACTTC. Translation gives CATSDSRGPGETQYF.

The chain joins TRBV5-1 to TRBJ2-2; a weak D match, TRBD1 (6 bases). This CDR3 contains 13 residues. Germline CDR1 is SGHRS and CDR2 is YFSETQ. V lost 4 bases to trimming and J lost 5 bases, with 9 bases between them. The chain's CDR3 is CASSGTYTGELFF. Written as DNA, the CDR3 is TGCGCCAGCAGCGGGACATATACCGGGGAGCTGTTTTTT.

The rearrangement uses TRBV9 and TRBJ1-3, with D possibly matching TRBD1 (5 bases). Trimming cost V 1 base and J 2 bases, with 10 bases left between them. CDR3 length: 15 residues. CDR1 is SGDLS, CDR2 YYNGEE, per germline. CDR3 sequence reads: CASSVRPGPGNTIYF. The DNA for the CDR3 is TGTGCCAGCAGCGTAAGACCGGGACCTGGAAACACCATATATTTT.

This clonotype was observed a handful of times. The V gene is TRBV15, the J gene TRBJ2-5; either TRBD1 or TRBD2 may fit D (6 bases each). CDR1 LNHNV and CDR2 YYDKDF come from the germline V gene (reference sequence). Between the trimmed V and J ends, which lost 0 bases and 4 bases, there was a span of 9 bases. The CDR3 has 14 residues. CDR3 residues: CATSRDPGAETQYF. CDR3 nucleotides: TGTGCCACCAGCAGAGATCCGGGGGCAGAGACCCAGTACTTC.

This rearrangement joins TRBV5-4 to TRBJ1-6, with D maybe TRBD1 (5 bases). Germline lookup yields CDR1 SGHNT and CDR2 YYREEE (reference sequence). V lost 1 base and J 2 bases, leaving 10 bases between the germline ends. The CDR3 runs to 16 residues. CDR3 loop: CASSLLAGTYNSPLHF. The CDR3 DNA reads as TGTGCCAGCAGCTTGCTTGCAGGGACCTATAATTCACCCCTCCACTTT.

There are many counts of this clonotype. The DNA for the CDR3 is TGTGCCAGCAGCCGGGGGCCCCAAGAGACCCAGTACTTC. Translation gives CASSRGPQETQYF. V and J are TRBV9 and TRBJ2-5, with D possibly called TRBD1 or TRBD2 (6 bases each). V was cut by 4 bases and J by 1 base, with 8 bases left in between. There are 13 residues in the CDR3. The V gene's germline CDR1 is SGDLS and CDR2 YYNGEE.

This clonotype was seen a handful of times. The chain joins TRBV20-1 to TRBJ2-4, with D possibly TRBD1 on 5 matching bases. CDR3 length: 15 amino acids. Germline assignment: CDR1 DFQATT and CDR2 SNEGSKA (reference sequence). V was pared by 2 bases and J by 1 base, with 12 bases between. CDR3 sequence (DNA): TGCAGTGCTAGAAAAAGCGCAGGGGCCAAAAACATTCAGTACTTC. As protein: CSARKSAGAKNIQYF.

The V call is TRBV12-3 or TRBV12-4, the J call TRBJ1-2; D is uncertain. Trimming pared 6 bases from V and 0 bases from J, leaving 8 bases between. The CDR3 extends over 13 amino acids. The chain's CDR3 is CASRAEANYGYTF. DNA for the CDR3: TGTGCCAGCAGGGCAGAAGCTAACTATGGCTACACCTTC.

In this sample, this clonotype turned up a few times. This chain joins TRBV10-3 and TRBJ1-2; 7 nucleotides match TRBD1. CDR3 length: 18 amino acids. From germline, CDR1 is ENHRY and CDR2 SYGVKD. With 0 bases clipped from V and 2 bases from J, the junction kept 12 bases outside the gene matches. The CDR3: CAISESVPIGGANYGYTF. The CDR3 DNA sequence: TGTGCCATCAGTGAGTCAGTACCGATAGGGGGCGCGAACTATGGCTACACCTTC.

This clonotype turned up a few times. The chain couples TRBV7-9 to TRBJ2-1; 10 nucleotides align to TRBD1. V was clipped by 5 bases and J by 9 bases; unmatched bases: 4. The germline V gene has CDR1 SEHNR and CDR2 FQNEAQ (reference sequence). The CDR3 extends over 13 amino acids. The CDR3 coding sequence is TGTGCCAGCAGCGCGAGGGACAGGGGTGAGCAGTTCTTC. It specifies CASSARDRGEQFF.

V usage is TRBV27 and J usage is TRBJ1-2; possible D gene TRBD1, 6 bases. Trimming cost V 3 bases and J 4 bases, with 12 bases left between them. CDR1 MNHEY and CDR2 SMNVEV come from the germline V gene (reference sequence). The CDR3 has 14 residues. The CDR3 DNA reads TGTGCCAGCAGTTTTAGGGGGGAAGGCTATGGCTACACCTTC. Amino acid sequence: CASSFRGEGYGYTF.

This clonotype was found a few times. CDR3 in amino acids: CSVETVGTELLSGANVLTF. The CDR3 DNA follows: TGCAGCGTTGAAACGGTAGGGACGGAGCTCCTCTCTGGGGCCAACGTCCTGACTTTC. This sequence joins TRBV29-1 and TRBJ2-6, with D perhaps assigned TRBD1 or TRBD2 (5 bases each). V shed 2 bases and J shed 0 bases, with 20 bases lying between them. The CDR3 totals 19 residues. Germline CDR1 reads SQVTM; CDR2 reads ANQGSEA.